This TCR beta chain originates from a study of blood T cell repertoires in COVID-19. Original processing notes: Amplified reference gene primers provided the basis for estimating nucleated cell counts. Assay: immunoSEQ multiplex PCR; the TCRdb copy retains only in-frame clones and omits some. The V and J calls and clone size were taken over from that table, and D and trimming were inferred from the DNA. The repertoire consists of nearly 95,000 clones, with approximately 74% occurring once and the leading ten covering roughly 4%. Unmatched junction bases numbered 7, after V lost 5 bases and J lost 6 bases. The CDR3 is made up of 14 amino acids. From germline, CDR1 is MNHEY and CDR2 SVGEGT.

The source is a man aged 70-80 years with COVID-19, enrolled during active disease. The sequenced material came from peripheral blood. The chain has TRBV6-2 or TRBV6-3 and TRBJ2-4, with 7 positions matching TRBD1. The CDR3 coding sequence is TGTGCCAGCAGTGACTTTACAGGGGTAAACATTCAGTACTTC. It encodes CASSDFTGVNIQYF.